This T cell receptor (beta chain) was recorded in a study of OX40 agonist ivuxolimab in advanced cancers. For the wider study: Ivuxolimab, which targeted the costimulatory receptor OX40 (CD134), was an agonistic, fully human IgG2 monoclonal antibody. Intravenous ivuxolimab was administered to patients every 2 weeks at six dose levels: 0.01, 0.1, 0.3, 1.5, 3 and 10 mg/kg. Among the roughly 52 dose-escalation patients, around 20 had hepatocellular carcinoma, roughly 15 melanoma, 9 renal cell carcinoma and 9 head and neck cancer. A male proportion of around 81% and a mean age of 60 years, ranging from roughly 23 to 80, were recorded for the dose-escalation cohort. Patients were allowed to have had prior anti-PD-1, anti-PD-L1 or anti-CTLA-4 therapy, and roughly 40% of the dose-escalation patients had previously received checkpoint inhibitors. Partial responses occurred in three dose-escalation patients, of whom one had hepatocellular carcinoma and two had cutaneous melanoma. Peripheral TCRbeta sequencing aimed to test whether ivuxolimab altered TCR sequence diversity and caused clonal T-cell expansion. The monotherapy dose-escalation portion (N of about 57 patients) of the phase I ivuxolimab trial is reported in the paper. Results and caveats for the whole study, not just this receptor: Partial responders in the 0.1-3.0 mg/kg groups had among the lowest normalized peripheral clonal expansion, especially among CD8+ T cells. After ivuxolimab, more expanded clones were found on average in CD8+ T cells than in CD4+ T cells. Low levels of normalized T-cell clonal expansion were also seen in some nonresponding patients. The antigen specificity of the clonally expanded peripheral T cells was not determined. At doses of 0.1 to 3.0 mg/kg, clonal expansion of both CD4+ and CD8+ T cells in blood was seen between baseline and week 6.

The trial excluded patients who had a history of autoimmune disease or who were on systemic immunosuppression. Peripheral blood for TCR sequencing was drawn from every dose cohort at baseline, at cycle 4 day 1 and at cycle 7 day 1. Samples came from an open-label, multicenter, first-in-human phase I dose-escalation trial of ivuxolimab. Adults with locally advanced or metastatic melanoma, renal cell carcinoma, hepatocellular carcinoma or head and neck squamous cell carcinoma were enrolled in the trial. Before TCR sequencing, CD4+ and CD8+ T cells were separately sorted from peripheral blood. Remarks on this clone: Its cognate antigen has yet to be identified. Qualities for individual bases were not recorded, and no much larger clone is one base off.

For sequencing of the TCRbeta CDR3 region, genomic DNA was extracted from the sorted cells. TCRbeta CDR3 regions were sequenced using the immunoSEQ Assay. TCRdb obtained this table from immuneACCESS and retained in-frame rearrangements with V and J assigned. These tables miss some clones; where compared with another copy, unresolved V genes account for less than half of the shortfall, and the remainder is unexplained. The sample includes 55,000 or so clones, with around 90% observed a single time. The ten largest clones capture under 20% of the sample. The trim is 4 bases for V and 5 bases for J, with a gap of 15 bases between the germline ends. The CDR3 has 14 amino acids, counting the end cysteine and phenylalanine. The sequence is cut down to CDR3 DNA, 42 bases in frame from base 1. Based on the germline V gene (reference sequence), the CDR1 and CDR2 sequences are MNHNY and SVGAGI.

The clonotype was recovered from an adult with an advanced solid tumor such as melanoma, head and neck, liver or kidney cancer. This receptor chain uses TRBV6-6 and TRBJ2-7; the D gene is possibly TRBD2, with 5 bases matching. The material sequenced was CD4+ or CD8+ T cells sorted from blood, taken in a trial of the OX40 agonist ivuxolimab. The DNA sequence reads TGTGCCAGCAGTTTATCCCCCGAGGGCAACGAGCAGTACTTC. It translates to CASSLSPEGNEQYF.